The clone carrying this T cell receptor (beta chain) was seen once. Per the original data handling: The assay estimated nucleated cells by amplifying reference gene primers. The repertoire was sequenced with immunoSEQ multiplex PCR; TCRdb's copy has only in-frame clones and lacks some. V and J calls and clone size are as listed in that table; D and trimming were resolved from the DNA. The table lists some 300,000 clones, nearly 90% of them singletons. The record originates from a study of blood T cell repertoires in COVID-19. Across the study: In each case, the material was cDNA or gDNA derived from T cells, B-cell-depleted T cells, or PBMCs.

The CDR3 covers 14 residues. Germline values: CDR1 SGHDN, CDR2 FVKESK. Trimming took off 1 base at V and 7 bases at J, with 13 bases between the two ends. Seattle-derived patients entered the study during active infection and were followed longitudinally. The material sequenced was peripheral blood. The chain links TRBV14 to TRBJ2-5; D might be TRBD1 (5 bases). This receptor was identified in a woman in her 30s with COVID-19, enrolled during active disease. As DNA, the CDR3 is TGTGCCAGCAGCCAAGGACTTGCAAGGGGGACCCAGTACTTC. Its translation is CASSQGLARGTQYF.